The 29 T cell receptor beta chains presented below share a single source sample, sequenced in a study of identical twins (dated by TCRdb to the mid-2010s). Library method: 5' RACE. These reads were obtained on an Illumina HiSeq 2000. Using fastp trimming at Q25 and MiXCR clonotype assembly, TCRdb reanalyzed the public sequencing data and kept in-frame beta chains. Rows are unified per CDR3 protein, each entry keeping the most common DNA and genes. This sample holds about 500,000 distinct CDR3 sequences; 13% to 15% were observed only once. Around 0.98% of the sample lies in the top ten. These data were also filed under a second study, of yellow fever vaccine responses in identical twins.

Sequenced input: CD4+ T cells sorted from blood. The receptors shown here come from a woman aged 18-29 years in good health.

J is TRBJ2-7 and V is TRBV20-1, with D maybe TRBD2 (7 bases). Germline V gene data show CDR1 as DFQATT and CDR2 as SNEGSKA (reference sequence). Trimming shortened V by 0 bases and J by 1 base, and 13 bases separated the two germline ends. The CDR3 totals 15 residues. CDR3: CSARESRGASYEQYF. CDR3 nucleotide sequence: TGCAGTGCTAGAGAATCCCGGGGGGCATCCTACGAGCAGTACTTC.

This clonotype turned up a few times. The rearrangement links TRBV9 to TRBJ2-7; the D is unclear. The germline gives CDR1 SGDLS, CDR2 YYNGEE. V was shortened by 0 bases and J by 0 bases, with 7 bases between the two germline ends. The CDR3 totals 14 residues. The CDR3: CASSVGVNSYEQYF. The CDR3 nucleotides read TGTGCCAGCAGCGTAGGGGTTAACTCCTACGAGCAGTACTTC.

This clonotype was counted a few times. The V gene is TRBV5-5, the J gene TRBJ1-1, with D maybe TRBD1 (6 bases). V lost 2 bases and J 2 bases, leaving 22 bases between the germline ends. Germline-derived CDR1 and CDR2 are SGHKS and YYEKEE (reference sequence). There are 18 residues in the CDR3. The CDR3 DNA follows: TGTGCCAGCAGCTTAAGATCAGGGGTCACGATAGGAAACACTGAAGCTTTCTTT. Translated, it gives CASSLRSGVTIGNTEAFF.

This clonotype was seen a handful of times. The CDR3 DNA reads TGTGCCATCAGTGAGGGCAGGGGGGACCAAGAGACCCAGTACTTC. Protein sequence: CAISEGRGDQETQYF. This rearrangement joins TRBV10-3 to TRBJ2-5; D possibly corresponds to TRBD1 (7 bases). V dropped 2 bases and J dropped 0 bases, with 10 bases sitting between them. This CDR3 is built from 15 residues. CDR1 is ENHRY and CDR2 is SYGVKD in the germline V gene.

The table lists this clonotype with many counts. The V gene is TRBV6-2 or TRBV6-3, the J gene TRBJ2-1, with TRBD2 identical over 9 bases. The CDR3 has 17 residues. The J segment lost 9 bases and the V segment lost 6 bases, leaving 18 bases of the junction unmatched. Looked up from germline, CDR1 is MNHEY and CDR2 is SVGEGT. The CDR3 spells CASSRPALAGERSEQFF. The CDR3 DNA reads TGTGCCAGCAGCCGACCGGCTTTAGCGGGAGAAAGGAGTGAGCAGTTCTTC.

This clonotype was seen many times. The rearrangement uses TRBV5-6 and TRBJ2-1; 10 bases agree with TRBD2. CDR1 is SGHDT and CDR2 is YYEEEE in the germline V gene. The CDR3 covers 15 residues. The trim removed 3 bases at V and 1 base at J, leaving 1 base unmatched. The CDR3 sequence: CASSSAGGSYNEQFF. In DNA form, the CDR3 reads TGTGCCAGCAGCTCAGCGGGGGGGTCCTACAATGAGCAGTTCTTC.

This clonotype was counted at least ten times. The V and J genes are TRBV4-3 and TRBJ2-1; D not certain. Trimming removed 1 base at V and 4 bases at J, with 14 bases between. The CDR3 loop spans 16 amino acids. Germline V CDR1 and CDR2: LGHNA, YSLEER. CDR3 protein: CASSQGWSTSYNEQFF. The CDR3 bases are TGCGCCAGCAGCCAAGGGTGGTCCACCTCATACAATGAGCAGTTCTTC.

As for this clonotype: At one of its ends the junction is not consistent with the germline gene, which may arise from a read error. V gene TRBV4-2 combines with J gene TRBJ2-7, with D perhaps matching TRBD1 (5 bases). This CDR3 contains 19 residues. Germline CDR1 is LGHNA and CDR2 is YNFKEQ. The CDR3, as DNA: TGTGCCTGCAGCCAAGATTGGGGCAAGAACAGGTTTAGGTGCTACGAGCAGTACTTC. Protein: CACSQDWGKNRFRCYEQYF.

The chain has TRBV3-1 and TRBJ2-1, with 8 bases fitting TRBD2. Germline loops: CDR1 LGHDT, CDR2 YNNKEL (reference sequence). Unmatched junction bases numbered 9, after V lost 4 bases and J lost 10 bases. The CDR3 extends over 14 amino acids. DNA of the CDR3: TGTGCCAGCAGCCGTGGGACTAGTCATGGGGAGCAGTTCTTC. Translated, it gives CASSRGTSHGEQFF.

This clonotype was seen ten or more times. Sequence at one end of the junction differs from germline and may be a read error. The chain links TRBV3-1 to TRBJ1-1, with 7 bases aligning to TRBD1. The CDR3 spans 14 residues. The germline gives CDR1 LGHDT, CDR2 YNNKEL (reference sequence). CDR3 amino acids: CASSPRTGNTEAFF. CDR3 coding DNA: TGCGCCAGCAGCCCTCGGACAGGGAACACTGAAGCTTTCTTT.

This clonotype was detected a few times. V is TRBV6-2 or TRBV6-3 and J is TRBJ2-2; no definite D call. The germline V gene encodes CDR1 MNHEY and CDR2 SVGEGT. The CDR3 has 15 amino acids. V lost 4 bases and J lost 4, with 13 bases in between. The CDR3 sequence: CASSLKALGTGELFF. The CDR3 DNA reads as TGTGCCAGCAGTTTGAAGGCCTTGGGCACCGGGGAGCTGTTTTTT.

This chain joins TRBV6-5 and TRBJ2-5, with unresolved D. The CDR3 extends over 12 amino acids. The germline V gene encodes CDR1 MNHEY and CDR2 SVGAGI. Trimming removed 6 bases at V and 7 bases at J, with 12 bases between. This CDR3 reads CASSAPVGTQYF. The CDR3 DNA reads TGTGCCAGCAGCGCCCCGGTGGGGACCCAGTACTTC.

This clonotype was observed many times. This chain connects TRBV5-1 to TRBJ2-1; D may be TRBD1 (5 bases). The CDR3 consists of 14 residues. V lost 0 bases and J 3 bases, leaving 7 bases between the germline ends. Germline-derived CDR1 and CDR2 are SGHRS and YFSETQ. The CDR3 nucleotides read TGCGCCAGCAGCTTGGAAGACAGCTACAATGAGCAGTTCTTC. It encodes CASSLEDSYNEQFF.

The table lists this clonotype with a few counts. V is TRBV7-9 and J is TRBJ1-4; D is possibly TRBD1 (6 bases). V lost 5 bases and J 4 bases, leaving 14 bases between the germline ends. From germline, CDR1 is SEHNR and CDR2 FQNEAQ (reference sequence). CDR3 length equals 15 residues. This CDR3 reads CASSPTGLLNEKLFF. DNA for the CDR3: TGTGCCAGCAGCCCAACAGGGTTGCTTAATGAAAAACTGTTTTTT.

This clonotype was counted many times. This chain links TRBV10-3 with TRBJ2-1, with 9 bases lining up with TRBD2. Trimming at V came to 3 bases and at J to 7 bases, leaving 10 bases not matched to a gene. The V gene's germline CDR1 is ENHRY and CDR2 SYGVKD. The CDR3 is 16 amino acids. CDR3 in DNA: TGTGCCATCAGTGAAGCGGGGGCGGGGGGGCCAAATGAGCAGTTCTTC. It specifies CAISEAGAGGPNEQFF.

This clonotype was observed a few times. This chain joins TRBV20-1 and TRBJ2-3; no definite D call. CDR1 is DFQATT, CDR2 SNEGSKA, per germline (reference sequence). The CDR3 runs to 11 residues. V gave up 5 bases and J gave up 5 bases, with 8 bases separating them. This chain's CDR3 is CSAGSGDTQYF. The CDR3 DNA is TGCAGTGCTGGCTCCGGAGATACGCAGTATTTT.

The J gene is TRBJ2-2, the V gene TRBV20-1; 9 bases are a match to TRBD1. V was clipped by 3 bases and J by 6 bases; unmatched bases: 8. The germline CDR1 and CDR2 sequences are DFQATT and SNEGSKA (reference sequence). The CDR3 has 15 residues. As DNA, the CDR3 is TGCAGTGCTAGGAGACAGGGGGATTTGGCCGGGGAGCTGTTTTTT. Translated: CSARRQGDLAGELFF.

This clonotype was observed a handful of times. The rearrangement links TRBV20-1 to TRBJ2-2, with 15 bases fitting TRBD2. Germline V gene data show CDR1 as DFQATT and CDR2 as SNEGSKA (reference sequence). V gave up 5 bases and J gave up 4 bases; unmatched junction bases: 2. This CDR3 spans 15 amino acids. CDR3 coding DNA: TGCAGTGCTCGGACTAGCGGGGGGGCCACCGGGGAGCTGTTTTTT. Its translation is CSARTSGGATGELFF.

This clonotype was found many times. The chain recombines TRBV18 with TRBJ2-7, with D hard to call. The V gene lost 3 bases and the J gene lost 2 bases, with 8 bases spanning the gap. CDR3 length: 13 amino acids. The germline CDR1 and CDR2 sequences are KGHSH and LQKENI. The CDR3 region is CASSPPRTYEQYF. For the CDR3, the DNA is TGTGCCAGCTCACCCCCTCGGACCTACGAGCAGTACTTC.

Many counts were recorded for this clonotype. The genes are TRBV5-1 and TRBJ2-5; 7 bases fit TRBD2. From germline, CDR1 is SGHRS and CDR2 YFSETQ. V lost 5 bases, J lost 0 bases, and 4 bases stayed unmatched. This CDR3 contains 14 residues. CDR3 region: CASRKTSNQETQYF. The CDR3, as DNA: TGCGCCAGCAGGAAGACTAGCAACCAAGAGACCCAGTACTTC.

This clonotype was seen repeatedly, ten times or more. The chain combines TRBV28 with TRBJ1-1, with D tentatively TRBD1 (5 bases). The V gene's germline CDR1 is MDHEN and CDR2 SYDVKM. Trimming shortened V by 5 bases and J by 1 base, and 8 bases separated the two germline ends. This CDR3 has 13 residues. Here the CDR3 reads CASSITGNTEAFF. CDR3 in DNA: TGTGCCAGCAGTATCACAGGGAACACTGAAGCTTTCTTT.

This clonotype was counted between two and nine times. The chain couples TRBV27 to TRBJ2-5; TRBD2 matches 14 bases. J lost 2 bases, V lost 4 bases, and 3 bases had no gene match. Germline V gene sequence: CDR1 MNHEY, CDR2 SMNVEV (reference sequence). The CDR3 has 16 amino acids. CDR3 protein: CASSWGLAGAQETQYF. The CDR3 bases are TGTGCCAGCAGTTGGGGACTAGCGGGAGCACAAGAGACCCAGTACTTC.

The rearrangement joins TRBV7-8 to TRBJ2-7; tentative D call: TRBD2 (5 bases). V was cut by 0 bases and J by 6 bases, with 9 bases left in between. The germline V gene encodes CDR1 SGHVS and CDR2 FQNEAQ. The CDR3 length is 13 residues. In DNA, the CDR3 is TGTGCCAGCAGCTTAGCCTCGGGGTTCGAGCAGTACTTC. This encodes CASSLASGFEQYF.

The V gene is TRBV29-1, the J gene TRBJ1-2, with TRBD1 matching over 7 bases. Germline loops: CDR1 SQVTM, CDR2 ANQGSEA. V gave up 6 bases and J gave up 3 bases; unmatched junction bases: 13. The CDR3 contains 15 residues. The CDR3 nucleotides are TGCAGCGTGTCTGGAGGGGGCGGTGGGGACTATGGCTACACCTTC. This translates into CSVSGGGGGDYGYTF.

This clonotype was seen a handful of times. V is TRBV7-2 and J is TRBJ2-2, with D possibly being TRBD2 (6 bases). Germline V CDR1 and CDR2: SGHTA, FQGNSA. V was pared by 4 bases and J by 2 bases, with 14 bases between. The CDR3 is made up of 16 amino acids. Here the CDR3 DNA reads TGTGCCAGCAGCTCACGCGGGACTCTAAACACCGGGGAGCTGTTTTTT. Translated, it gives CASSSRGTLNTGELFF.

The chain has TRBV6-1 and TRBJ2-5; D is uncertain. V lost 6 bases and J lost 6, with 17 bases in between. The CDR3 extends over 14 amino acids. Germline lookup yields CDR1 MNHNS and CDR2 SASEGT. CDR3 residues: CASSEPPGLKTQYF. The CDR3 bases are TGTGCCAGCAGCGAACCCCCCGGGTTGAAGACCCAGTACTTC.

CDR3 bases: TGTGCCAGTACCACGACAGGGGGTTCACCCCTCCACTTT. Its translation is CASTTTGGSPLHF. The chain carries TRBV19 and TRBJ1-6; the match to TRBD1 covers 9 bases. V lost 7 bases and J lost 9; bases outside the gene matches: 4. From germline, CDR1 is LNHDA and CDR2 SQIVND (reference sequence). The CDR3 sequence is 13 residues long.

The V gene is TRBV5-1, the J gene TRBJ1-4; D is perhaps TRBD1 (5 bases). CDR3 length: 14 residues. Germline V gene sequence: CDR1 SGHRS, CDR2 YFSETQ. Trimming removed 3 bases from V and 3 bases from J, with 9 bases in between. CDR3 DNA: TGCGCCAGCAGCTCAGGGAGTCCTAATGAAAAACTGTTTTTT. Protein product: CASSSGSPNEKLFF.

This clonotype was detected a few times. This rearrangement joins TRBV28 to TRBJ2-7; 10 bases map to TRBD1. The CDR3 is 16 residues long. Per the germline V gene, CDR1 is MDHEN and CDR2 is SYDVKM. V shed 6 bases and J 3 bases; nucleotides not matched to a gene: 11. CDR3 sequence reads: CASRSTGGDNFYEQYF. The CDR3 region has the DNA TGTGCCAGCAGATCGACAGGGGGCGACAACTTCTACGAGCAGTACTTC.